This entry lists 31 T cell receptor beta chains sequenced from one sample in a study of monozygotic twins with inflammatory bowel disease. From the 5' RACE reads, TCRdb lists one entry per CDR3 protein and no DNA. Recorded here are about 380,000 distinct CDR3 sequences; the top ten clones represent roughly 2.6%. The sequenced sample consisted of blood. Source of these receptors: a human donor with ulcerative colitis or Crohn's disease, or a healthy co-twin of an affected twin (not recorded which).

The CDR3 sequence is CSAGRTTYNEQFF. The chain joins TRBV20-1 to TRBJ2-1; TCRdb's D gene call, TRBD1, goes unchecked for lack of DNA. The CDR3 has 13 amino acids. CDR1 and CDR2 from the germline V gene are DFQATT and SNEGSKA (reference sequence).

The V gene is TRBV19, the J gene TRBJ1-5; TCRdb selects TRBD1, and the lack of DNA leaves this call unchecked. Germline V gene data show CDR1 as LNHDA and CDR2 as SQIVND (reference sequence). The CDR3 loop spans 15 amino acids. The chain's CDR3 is CASSTPTGDKQPQHF.

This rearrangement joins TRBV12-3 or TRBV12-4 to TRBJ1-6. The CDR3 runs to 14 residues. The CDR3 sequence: CASSLNGHDSPLHF.

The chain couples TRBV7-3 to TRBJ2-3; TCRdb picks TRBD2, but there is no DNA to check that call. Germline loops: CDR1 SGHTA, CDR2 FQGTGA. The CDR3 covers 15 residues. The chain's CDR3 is CASSRTSGDLDTQYF.

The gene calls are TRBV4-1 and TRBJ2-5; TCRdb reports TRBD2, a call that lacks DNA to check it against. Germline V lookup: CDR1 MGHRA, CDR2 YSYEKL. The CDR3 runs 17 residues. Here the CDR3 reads CASSQDWTSGARKTQYF.

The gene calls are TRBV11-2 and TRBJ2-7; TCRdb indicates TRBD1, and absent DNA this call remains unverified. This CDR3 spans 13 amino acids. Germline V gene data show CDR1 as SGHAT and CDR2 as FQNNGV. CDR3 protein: CASSLGAGGEQYF.

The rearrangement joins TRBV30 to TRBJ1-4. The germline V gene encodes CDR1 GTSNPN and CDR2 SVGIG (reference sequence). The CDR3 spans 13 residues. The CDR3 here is CASYMRKNEKLFF.

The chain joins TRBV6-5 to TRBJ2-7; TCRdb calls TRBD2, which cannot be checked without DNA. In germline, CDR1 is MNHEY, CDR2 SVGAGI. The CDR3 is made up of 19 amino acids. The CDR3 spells CASSYLGTSGGKSSYEQYF.

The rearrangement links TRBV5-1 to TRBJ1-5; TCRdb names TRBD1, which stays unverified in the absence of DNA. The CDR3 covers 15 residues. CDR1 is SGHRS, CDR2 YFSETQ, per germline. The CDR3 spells CASSLIGGAGQPQHF.

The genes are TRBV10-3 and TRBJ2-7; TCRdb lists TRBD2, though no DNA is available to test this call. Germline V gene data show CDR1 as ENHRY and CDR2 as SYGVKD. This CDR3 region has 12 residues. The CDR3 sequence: CAISDQRADEYF.

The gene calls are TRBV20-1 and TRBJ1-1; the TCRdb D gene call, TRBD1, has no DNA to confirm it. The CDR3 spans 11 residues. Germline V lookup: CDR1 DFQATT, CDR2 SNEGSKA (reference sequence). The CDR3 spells CSATPWGEAFF.

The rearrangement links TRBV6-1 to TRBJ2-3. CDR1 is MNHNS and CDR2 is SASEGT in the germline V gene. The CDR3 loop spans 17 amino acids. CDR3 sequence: CASSGDATPPSTDTQYF.

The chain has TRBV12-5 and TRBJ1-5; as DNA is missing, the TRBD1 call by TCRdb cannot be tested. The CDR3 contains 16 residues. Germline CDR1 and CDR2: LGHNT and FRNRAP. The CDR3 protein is CASGLRGSTGNQPQHF.

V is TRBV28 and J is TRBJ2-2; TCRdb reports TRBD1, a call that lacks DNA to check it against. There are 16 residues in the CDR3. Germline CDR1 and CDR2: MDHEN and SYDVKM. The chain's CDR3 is CASSGSDRANTGELFF. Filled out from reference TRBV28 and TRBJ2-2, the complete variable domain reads DVKVTQSSRYLVKRTGEKVFLECVQDMDHENMFWYRQDPGLGLRLIYFSYDVKMKEKGDIPEGYSVSREKKERFSLILESASTNQTSMYLCASSGSDRANTGELFFGEGSRLTVL.

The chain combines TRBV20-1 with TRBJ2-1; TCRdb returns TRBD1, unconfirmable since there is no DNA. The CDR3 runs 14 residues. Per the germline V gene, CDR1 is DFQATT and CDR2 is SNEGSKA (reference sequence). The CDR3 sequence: CSTRGLAAYNEQFF.

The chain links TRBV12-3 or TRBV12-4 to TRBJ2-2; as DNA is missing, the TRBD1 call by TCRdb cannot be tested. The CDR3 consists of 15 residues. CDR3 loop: CASSLRRGDTGELFF.

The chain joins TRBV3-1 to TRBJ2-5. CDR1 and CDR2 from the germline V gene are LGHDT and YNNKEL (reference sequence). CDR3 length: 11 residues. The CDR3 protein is CASSAQETQHF.

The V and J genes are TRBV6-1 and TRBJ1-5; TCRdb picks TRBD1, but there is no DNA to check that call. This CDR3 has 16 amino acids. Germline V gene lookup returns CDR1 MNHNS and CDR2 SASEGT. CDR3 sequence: CASSTRTGGTGAAQHF.

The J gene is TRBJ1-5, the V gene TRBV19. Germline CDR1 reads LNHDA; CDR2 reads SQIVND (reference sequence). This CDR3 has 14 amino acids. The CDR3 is CASSIKQTNQPQHF.

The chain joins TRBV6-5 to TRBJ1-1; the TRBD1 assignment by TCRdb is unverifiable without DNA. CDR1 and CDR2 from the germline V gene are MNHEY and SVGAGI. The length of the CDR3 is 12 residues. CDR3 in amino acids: CASVGGTTEAFF.

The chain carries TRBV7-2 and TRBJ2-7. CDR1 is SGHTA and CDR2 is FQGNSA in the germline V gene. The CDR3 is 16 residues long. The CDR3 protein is CASSSLTRTGSYEQYF.

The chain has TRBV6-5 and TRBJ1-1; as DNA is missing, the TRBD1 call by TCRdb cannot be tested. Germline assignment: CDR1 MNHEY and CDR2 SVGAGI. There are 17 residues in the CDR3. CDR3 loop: CASSYPGWGGSNTEAFF.

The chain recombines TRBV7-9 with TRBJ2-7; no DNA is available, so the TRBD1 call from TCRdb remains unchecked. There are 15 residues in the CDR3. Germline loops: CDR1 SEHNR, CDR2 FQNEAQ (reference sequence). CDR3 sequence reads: CASSLPQGYSYEQYF.

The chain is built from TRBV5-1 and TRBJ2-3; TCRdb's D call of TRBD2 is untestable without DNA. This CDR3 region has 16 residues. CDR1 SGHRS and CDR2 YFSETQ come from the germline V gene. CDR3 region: CASSQLQGGGRDTQYF.

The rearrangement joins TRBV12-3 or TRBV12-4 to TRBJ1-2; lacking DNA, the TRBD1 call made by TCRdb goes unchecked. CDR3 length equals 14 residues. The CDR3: CASSINRGIYGYTF.

This CDR3 is CASSPTRTGEDTQYF. V usage is TRBV12-3 or TRBV12-4 and J usage is TRBJ2-3; TCRdb's D call of TRBD1 is untestable without DNA. The CDR3 has 15 amino acids.

CDR3 protein: CASSEFGLSGFNEQFF. The gene calls are TRBV7-2 and TRBJ2-1; the TCRdb call, TRBD2, lacks DNA for checking. CDR3 size: 16 residues. Germline V gene sequence: CDR1 SGHTA, CDR2 FQGNSA.

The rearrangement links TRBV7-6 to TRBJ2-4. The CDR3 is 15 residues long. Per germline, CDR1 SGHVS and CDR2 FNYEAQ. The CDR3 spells CASSQEPVAKNIQYF.

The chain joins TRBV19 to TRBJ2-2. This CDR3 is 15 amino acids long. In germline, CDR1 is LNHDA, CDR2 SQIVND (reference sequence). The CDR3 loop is CASSIAGRPTGELFF. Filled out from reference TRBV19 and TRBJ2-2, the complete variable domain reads DGGITQSPKYLFRKEGQNVTLSCEQNLNHDAMYWYRQDPGQGLRLIYYSQIVNDFQKGDIAEGYSVSREKKESFPLTVTSAQKNPTAFYLCASSIAGRPTGELFFGEGSRLTVL.

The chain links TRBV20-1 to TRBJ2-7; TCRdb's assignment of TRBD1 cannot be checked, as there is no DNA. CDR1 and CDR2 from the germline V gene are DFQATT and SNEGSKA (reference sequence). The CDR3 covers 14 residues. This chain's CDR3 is CSAPGPGFSHEQYF.

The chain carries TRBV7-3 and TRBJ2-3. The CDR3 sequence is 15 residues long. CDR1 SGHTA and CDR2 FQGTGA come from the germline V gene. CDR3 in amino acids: CASSLWRSATDTQYF.